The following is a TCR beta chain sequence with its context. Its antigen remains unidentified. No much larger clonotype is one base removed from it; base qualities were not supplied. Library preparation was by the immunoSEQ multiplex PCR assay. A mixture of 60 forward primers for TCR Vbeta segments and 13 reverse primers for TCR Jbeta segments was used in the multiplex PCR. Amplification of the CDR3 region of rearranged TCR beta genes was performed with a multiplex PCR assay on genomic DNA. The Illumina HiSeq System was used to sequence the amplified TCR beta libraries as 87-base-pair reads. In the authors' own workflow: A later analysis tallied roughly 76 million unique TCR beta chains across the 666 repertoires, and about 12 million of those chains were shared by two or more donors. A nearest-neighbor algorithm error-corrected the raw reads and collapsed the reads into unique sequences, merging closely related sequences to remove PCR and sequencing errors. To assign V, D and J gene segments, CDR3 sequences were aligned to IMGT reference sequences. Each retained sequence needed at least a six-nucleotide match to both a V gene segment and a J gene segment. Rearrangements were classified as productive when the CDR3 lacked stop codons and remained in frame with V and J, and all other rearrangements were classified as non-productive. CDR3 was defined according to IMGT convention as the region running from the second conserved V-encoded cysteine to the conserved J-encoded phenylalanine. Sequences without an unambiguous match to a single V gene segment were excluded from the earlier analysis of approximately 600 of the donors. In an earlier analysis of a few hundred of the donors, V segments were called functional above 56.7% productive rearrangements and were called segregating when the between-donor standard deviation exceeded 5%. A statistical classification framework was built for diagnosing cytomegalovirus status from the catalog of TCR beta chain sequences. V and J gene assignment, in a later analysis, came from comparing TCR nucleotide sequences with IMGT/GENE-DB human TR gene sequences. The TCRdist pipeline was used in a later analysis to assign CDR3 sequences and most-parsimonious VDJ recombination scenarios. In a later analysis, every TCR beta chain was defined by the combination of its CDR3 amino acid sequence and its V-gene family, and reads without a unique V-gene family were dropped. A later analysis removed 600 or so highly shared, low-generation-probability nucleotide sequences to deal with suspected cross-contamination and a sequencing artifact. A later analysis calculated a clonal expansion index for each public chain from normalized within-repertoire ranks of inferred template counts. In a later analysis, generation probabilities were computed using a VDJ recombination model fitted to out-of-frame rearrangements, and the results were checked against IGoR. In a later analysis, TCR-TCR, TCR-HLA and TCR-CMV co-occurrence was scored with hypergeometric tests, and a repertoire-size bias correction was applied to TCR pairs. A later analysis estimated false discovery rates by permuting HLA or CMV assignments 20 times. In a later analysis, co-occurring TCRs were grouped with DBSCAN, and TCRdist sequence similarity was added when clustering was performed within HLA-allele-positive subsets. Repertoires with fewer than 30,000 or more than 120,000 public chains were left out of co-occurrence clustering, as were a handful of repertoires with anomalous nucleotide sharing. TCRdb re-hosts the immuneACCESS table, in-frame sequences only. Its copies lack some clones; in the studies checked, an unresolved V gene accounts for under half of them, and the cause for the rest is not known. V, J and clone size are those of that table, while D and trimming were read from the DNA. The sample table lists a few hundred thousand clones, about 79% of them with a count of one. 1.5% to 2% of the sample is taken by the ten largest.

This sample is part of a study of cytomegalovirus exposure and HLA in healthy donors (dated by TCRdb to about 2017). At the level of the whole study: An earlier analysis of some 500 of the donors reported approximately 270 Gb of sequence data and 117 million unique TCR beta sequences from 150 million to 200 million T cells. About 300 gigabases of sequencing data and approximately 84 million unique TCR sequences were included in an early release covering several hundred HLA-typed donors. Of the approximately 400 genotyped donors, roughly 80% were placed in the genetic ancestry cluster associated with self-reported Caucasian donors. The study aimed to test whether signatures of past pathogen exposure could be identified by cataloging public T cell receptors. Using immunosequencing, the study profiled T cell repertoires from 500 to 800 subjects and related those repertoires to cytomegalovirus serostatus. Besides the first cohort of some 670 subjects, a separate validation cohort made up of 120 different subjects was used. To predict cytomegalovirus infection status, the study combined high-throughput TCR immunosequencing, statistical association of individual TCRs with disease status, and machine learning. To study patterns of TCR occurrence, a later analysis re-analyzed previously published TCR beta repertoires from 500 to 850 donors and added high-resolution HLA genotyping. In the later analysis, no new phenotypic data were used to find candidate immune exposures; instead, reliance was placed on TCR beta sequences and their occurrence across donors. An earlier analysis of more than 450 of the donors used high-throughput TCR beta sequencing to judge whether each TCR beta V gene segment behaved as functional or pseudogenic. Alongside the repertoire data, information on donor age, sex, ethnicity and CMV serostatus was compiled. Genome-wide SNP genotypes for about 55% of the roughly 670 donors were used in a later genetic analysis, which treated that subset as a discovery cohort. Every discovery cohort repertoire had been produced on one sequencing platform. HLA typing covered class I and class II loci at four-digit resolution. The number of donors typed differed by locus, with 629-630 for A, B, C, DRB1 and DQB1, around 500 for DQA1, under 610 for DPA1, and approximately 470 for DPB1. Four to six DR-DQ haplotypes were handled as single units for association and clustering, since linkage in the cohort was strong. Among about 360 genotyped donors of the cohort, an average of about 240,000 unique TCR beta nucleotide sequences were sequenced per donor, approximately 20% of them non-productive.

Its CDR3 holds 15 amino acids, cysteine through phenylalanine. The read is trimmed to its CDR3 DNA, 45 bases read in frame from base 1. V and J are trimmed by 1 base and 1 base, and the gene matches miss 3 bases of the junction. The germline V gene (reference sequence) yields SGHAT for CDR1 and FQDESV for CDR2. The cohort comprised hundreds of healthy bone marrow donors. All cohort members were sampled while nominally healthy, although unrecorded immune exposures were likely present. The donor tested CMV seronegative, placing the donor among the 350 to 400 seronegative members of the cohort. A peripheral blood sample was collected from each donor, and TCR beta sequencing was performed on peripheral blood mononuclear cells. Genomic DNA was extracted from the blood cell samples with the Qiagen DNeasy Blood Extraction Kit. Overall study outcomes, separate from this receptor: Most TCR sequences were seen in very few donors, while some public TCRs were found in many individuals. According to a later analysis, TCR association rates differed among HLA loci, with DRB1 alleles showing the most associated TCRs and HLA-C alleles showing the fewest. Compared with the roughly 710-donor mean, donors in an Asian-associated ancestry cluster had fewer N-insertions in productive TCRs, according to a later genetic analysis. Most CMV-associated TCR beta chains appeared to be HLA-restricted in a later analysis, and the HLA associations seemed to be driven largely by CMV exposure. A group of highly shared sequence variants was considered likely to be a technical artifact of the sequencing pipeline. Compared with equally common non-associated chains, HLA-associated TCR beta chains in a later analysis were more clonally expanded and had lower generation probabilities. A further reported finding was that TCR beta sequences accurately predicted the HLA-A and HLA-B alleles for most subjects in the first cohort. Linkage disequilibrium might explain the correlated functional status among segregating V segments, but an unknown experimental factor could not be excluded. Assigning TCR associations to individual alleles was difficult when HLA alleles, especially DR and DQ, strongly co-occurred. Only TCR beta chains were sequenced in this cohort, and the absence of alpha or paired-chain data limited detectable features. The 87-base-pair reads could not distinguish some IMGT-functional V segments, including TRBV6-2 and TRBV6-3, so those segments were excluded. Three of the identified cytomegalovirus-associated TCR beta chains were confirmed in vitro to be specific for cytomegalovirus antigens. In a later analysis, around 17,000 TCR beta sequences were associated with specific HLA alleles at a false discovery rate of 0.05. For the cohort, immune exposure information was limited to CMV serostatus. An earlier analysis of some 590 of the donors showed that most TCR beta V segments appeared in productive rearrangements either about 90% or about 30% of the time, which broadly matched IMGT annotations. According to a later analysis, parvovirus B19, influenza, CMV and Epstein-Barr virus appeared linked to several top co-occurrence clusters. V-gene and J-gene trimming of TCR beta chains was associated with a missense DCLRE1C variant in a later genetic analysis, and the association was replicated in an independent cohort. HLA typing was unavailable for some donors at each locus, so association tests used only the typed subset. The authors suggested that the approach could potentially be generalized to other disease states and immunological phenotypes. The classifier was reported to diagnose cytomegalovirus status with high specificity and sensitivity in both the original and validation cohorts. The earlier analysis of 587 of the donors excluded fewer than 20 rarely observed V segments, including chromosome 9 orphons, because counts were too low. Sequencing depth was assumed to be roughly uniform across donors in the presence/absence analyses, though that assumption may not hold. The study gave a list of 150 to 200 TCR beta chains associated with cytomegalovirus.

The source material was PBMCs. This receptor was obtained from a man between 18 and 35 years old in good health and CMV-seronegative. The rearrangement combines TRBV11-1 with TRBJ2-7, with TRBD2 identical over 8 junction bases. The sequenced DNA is TGTGCCAGCAGCTTAGGGTCTAGCGGGTCCTACGAGCAGTACTTC. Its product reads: CASSLGSSGSYEQYF.